This TCR beta chain was retrieved from a study of cytomegalovirus exposure and HLA in healthy donors. Turning to the study itself: Unique TCRs from HLA-typed donors, about 85 million of them, were held in an early data release. Overall study results and limits: In a later analysis, TCR beta V- and J-gene trimming showed a link to a missense DCLRE1C variant. HLA alleles were associated with 15,000 to 20,000 TCR beta sequences in a later analysis at 0.05 false discovery rate. Links to common viral pathogens appeared, in a later analysis, for several of the most significant clusters.

The ends were cut back, 8 bases at V and 1 base at J, with 11 bases in the middle. CDR1 and CDR2 (germline): SGHVS, FNYEAQ. The CDR3 covers 13 residues. Turning to this clone: The antigen is not known.

The PCR contained 60 Vbeta and 13 Jbeta primers. The method was immunoSEQ multiplex PCR; TCRdb's version includes in-frame clones alone and lacks a portion of them. The sample lists about 200,000 clones; more than 70% were seen once. This TCR was recovered from a man aged 35 to 55 in good health and CMV-seropositive. The chain recombines TRBV7-6 with TRBJ2-5; D uncertain. The sample consisted of PBMCs. This chain's CDR3 is CASGIGFQETQYF. As DNA, the CDR3 is TGTGCCAGCGGAATCGGGTTCCAAGAGACCCAGTACTTC.